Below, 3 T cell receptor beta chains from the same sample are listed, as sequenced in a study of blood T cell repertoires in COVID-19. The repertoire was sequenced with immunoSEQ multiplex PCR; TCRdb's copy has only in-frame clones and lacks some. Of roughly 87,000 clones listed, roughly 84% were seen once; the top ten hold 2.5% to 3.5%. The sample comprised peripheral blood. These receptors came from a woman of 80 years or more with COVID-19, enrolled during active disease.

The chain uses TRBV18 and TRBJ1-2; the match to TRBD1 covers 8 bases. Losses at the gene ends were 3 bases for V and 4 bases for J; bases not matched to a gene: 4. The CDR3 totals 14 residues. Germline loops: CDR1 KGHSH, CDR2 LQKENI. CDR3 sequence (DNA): TGTGCCAGCTCACCGGACAGGGTCGGCTATGGCTACACCTTC. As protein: CASSPDRVGYGYTF.

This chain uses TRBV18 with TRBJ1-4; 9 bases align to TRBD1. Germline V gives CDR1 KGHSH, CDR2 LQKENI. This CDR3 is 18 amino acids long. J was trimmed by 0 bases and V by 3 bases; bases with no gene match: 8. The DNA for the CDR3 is TGTGCCAGCTCACCTCGGGACAGGGCAAAATCAACTAATGAAAAACTGTTTTTT. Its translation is CASSPRDRAKSTNEKLFF.

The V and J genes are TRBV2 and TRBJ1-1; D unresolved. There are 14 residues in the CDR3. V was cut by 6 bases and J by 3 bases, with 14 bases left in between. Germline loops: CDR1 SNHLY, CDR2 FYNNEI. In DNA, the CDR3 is TGTGCCAGCAGCGCGCTCGATCGAGACACTGAAGCTTTCTTT. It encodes CASSALDRDTEAFF.